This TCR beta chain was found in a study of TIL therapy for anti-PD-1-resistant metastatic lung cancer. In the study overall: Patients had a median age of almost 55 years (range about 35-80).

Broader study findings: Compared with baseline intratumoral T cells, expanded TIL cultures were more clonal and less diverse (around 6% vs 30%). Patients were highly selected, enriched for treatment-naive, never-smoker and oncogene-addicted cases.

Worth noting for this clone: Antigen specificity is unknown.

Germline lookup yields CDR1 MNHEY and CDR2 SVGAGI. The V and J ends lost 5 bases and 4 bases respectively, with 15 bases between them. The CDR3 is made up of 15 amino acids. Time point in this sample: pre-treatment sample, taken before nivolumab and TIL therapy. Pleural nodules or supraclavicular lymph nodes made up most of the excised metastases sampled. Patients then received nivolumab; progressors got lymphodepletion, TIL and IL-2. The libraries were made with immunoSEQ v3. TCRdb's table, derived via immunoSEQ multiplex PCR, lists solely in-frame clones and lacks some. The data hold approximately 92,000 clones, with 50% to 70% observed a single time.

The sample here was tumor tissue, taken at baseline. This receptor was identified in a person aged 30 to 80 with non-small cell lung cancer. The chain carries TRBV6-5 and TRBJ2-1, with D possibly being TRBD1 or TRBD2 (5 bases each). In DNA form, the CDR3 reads TGTGCCAGCAGTAACGGGGCCAGCCGGTACAATGAGCAGTTCTTC. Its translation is CASSNGASRYNEQFF.